The T cell receptor (beta chain) described here comes from a study of human T cells and chemical hapten exposure. Described time point: pre-sensitization, week 0. Treatment described: therapeutic diphenylcyclopropenone sensitization with weekly scalp DPC. The CDR3 is 15 residues long. Germline V gene data show CDR1 as SGDLS and CDR2 as YYNGEE. Between the trimmed V and J ends, which lost 4 bases and 2 bases, there was a span of 15 bases. Within the library, unique molecular identifiers were attached to each individual cDNA molecule. TCRdb re-called the RACE reads with MiXCR, one entry per CDR3 protein. The data contain around 250,000 distinct CDR3 sequences, approximately 8.6% of them seen just once; the ten biggest clones take up about 2.1%.

This sequence joins TRBV9 and TRBJ1-2; tentative D call: TRBD1 (6 bases). This clonotype originated in a woman between 40 and 55 years old with alopecia areata. Some clones in this sample may be carry-over from other donors' samples. The specimen comprised whole blood, sampled in connection with sensitization to the hapten diphenylcyclopropenone (DPC). In DNA, the CDR3 is TGTGCCAGCAGCCCGCACCAGGGGCTAAACTATGGCTACACCTTC. Its translation is CASSPHQGLNYGYTF.